The rows below give T cell receptor beta chains drawn from one sample of a study of technical replicates of blood from several donors. Some clones are missing from TCRdb's copy, which holds only in-frame ones; the method was immunoSEQ multiplex PCR. The sample holds tens of thousands of clones; 92% are singletons and the top ten take over 0.3%. What was sequenced was T cells isolated from PBMCs. Every receptor here comes from a human donor in good health. CDR3s include the opening cysteine and the closing phenylalanine or tryptophan. Fields, in order: V gene, D gene, J gene, clone size, CDR3 protein. A D gene is named only where the DNA matches it firmly. Not every row has a clone size; where given, it reads once, few, many or a size class.

TRBV4-3	TRBD1	TRBJ1-2	.	CASSQETGQGSGYTF
TRBV6-5	.	TRBJ2-1	.	CASRLSENNEQFF
TRBV6-5	.	TRBJ2-2	.	CASSFSGELFF
TRBV19	.	TRBJ1-1	few	CASSRQSPEAFF
TRBV6-1	TRBD2	TRBJ2-1	.	CASSEGTSRYNEQFF
TRBV25-1	TRBD2	TRBJ2-1	.	CASSVGRIKYNEQFF
TRBV30	.	TRBJ1-1	.	CAWTVNLNTEAFF
TRBV28	.	TRBJ1-2	.	CASRSSGTRGYTF
TRBV4-3	.	TRBJ2-5	.	CASSQDPGDRETQYF
TRBV2	.	TRBJ1-1	few	CASILRGLGMNTEAFF
TRBV5-1	.	TRBJ1-1	.	CASSLTGNTEAFF
TRBV7-2	TRBD2	TRBJ2-7	.	CASSLLPPGLVIHEQYF
TRBV11-2	TRBD2	TRBJ2-7	.	CASSFGSGRAYEQYF
TRBV27	TRBD2	TRBJ2-3	.	CASSLTSGGDTQYF
TRBV7-3	TRBD1	TRBJ1-2	.	CASSAPDRANYGYTF
TRBV4-1	.	TRBJ2-7	.	CASSQEVRLQGNEQYF
TRBV18	.	TRBJ1-1	.	CASSRSTENTEAFF
TRBV19	TRBD1	TRBJ2-2	few	CASWTGTGELFF
TRBV19	TRBD1	TRBJ2-7	.	CASRPEDRSYEQYF
TRBV30	.	TRBJ1-3	.	CAWGGTGNTIYF
TRBV5-4	TRBD1	TRBJ1-2	.	CASSVPGQGANGYTF
TRBV5-4	TRBD2	TRBJ2-3	.	CASSYWTSGSTDTQYF
TRBV9	.	TRBJ2-2	.	CASSVANGELFF
TRBV11-3	.	TRBJ2-7	.	CASAKDSSYEQYF
TRBV30	TRBD2	TRBJ2-7	.	CAWSVPRLADTYEQYF
TRBV11-3	TRBD2	TRBJ2-5	.	CASSPGVLAGRETQYF
TRBV7-2	TRBD1	TRBJ2-2	once	CASSPGQGAGELFF
TRBV19	TRBD1	TRBJ2-1	.	CASSAGQGVDEQFF
TRBV6-6	.	TRBJ1-1	.	CASRGWSRGRKEEAFF
TRBV2	.	TRBJ1-3	.	CASILDSSGNTIYF
TRBV9	.	TRBJ2-4	.	CASSVYPAKNIQYF
TRBV6-5	.	TRBJ1-1	.	CASMGGTSAEAFF